This T cell receptor beta chain was observed in a study of T cell repertoires in cytomegalovirus infection. General study findings and limits: CMV carriers having the relevant HLA were flagged by cumulative public TCR beta family frequency.

This clonotype was seen at least ten times. What it binds is not known. Germline CDR1 is SGHTA and CDR2 is FQGNSA. This CDR3 spans 17 amino acids. The V gene lost 2 bases and the J gene lost 2 bases, with 17 bases spanning the gap. Each CDR3 protein is one row after TCRdb ran MiXCR on the reads. The sample gives some 320,000 distinct CDR3 sequences, more than 8% of which show up once; about 4.5% is in the top ten. The sample comprised PBMCs. This sequence originates from a human donor in good health (CMV status not recorded). Some clones in this sample may be carry-over from other donors' samples. The gene calls are TRBV7-2 and TRBJ2-3; tentative D call: TRBD2 (5 bases). CDR3 DNA sequence: TGTGCCAGCAGCTTAATACTAGGCGGGCGTAACACAGATACGCAGTATTTT. As protein: CASSLILGGRNTDTQYF.